This TCR beta chain was captured by sequencing in a study of blood T cell repertoires in COVID-19. Overall study: Samples of COVID-19 (acute and convalescent) were obtained from the United States, Italy and Spain. Sources were T cells, B-cell-depleted T cells, or PBMCs; the material itself was cDNA or gDNA.

The junction had 2 bases not matched to a gene; V was cut back by 2 bases and J by 9 bases. Germline V gene data show CDR1 as SGHDN and CDR2 as FVKESK. The CDR3 consists of 14 residues. Authors' analysis steps: Estimated nucleated cell counts came from reference gene primer amplification. Libraries were prepared by immunoSEQ multiplex PCR; TCRdb keeps only in-frame clonotypes and omits some of them. The DNA was the basis for D and trimming; V, J and clone size are from that table. The sample holds about 370,000 clones, around 89% seen once. The TCR comes from a young man with active or convalescent COVID-19. Sequenced: peripheral blood. J is TRBJ1-6 and V is TRBV14, with 9 bases matching TRBD1. The CDR3 loop reads CASSQTGGVSPLHF. The DNA for the CDR3 is TGTGCCAGCAGCCAAACAGGGGGCGTTTCACCCCTCCACTTT.